These 14 T cell receptor beta chains were sequenced from one sample in a study of blood T cells in healthy people across ages. PCR was performed a second time for roughly 7 to 12 cycles using a sample-barcoded 5' primer and a J-beta primer mix. TCRdb reanalysed the 5' RACE reads using MiXCR and keeps one entry per CDR3 protein. The sample holds more than 450,000 distinct CDR3 sequences; around a quarter are singletons and the top ten take approximately 3.6%. The same data also contributed to another study, on T cells of mothers and their children.

Specimen: blood. These TCRs come from a boy younger than 10 in good health.

The chain uses TRBV10-2 and TRBJ2-7; D may be TRBD1 or TRBD2 (5 bases each). Deletions cut 7 bases from V and 2 bases from J, with 18 bases between. Germline loops: CDR1 WSHSY, CDR2 SAAADI. CDR3 length equals 15 residues. The CDR3 DNA is TGCGCCAGCAACAATGGGGACCTCACCGCCTACGAGCAGTACTTC. This encodes CASNNGDLTAYEQYF.

The chain recombines TRBV3-1 with TRBJ2-6, with D tentatively TRBD1 or TRBD2 (5 bases each). This CDR3 comprises 17 residues. With 1 base removed from V and 0 bases from J, the gap between germline ends came to 10 bases. CDR1 and CDR2 (germline): LGHDT, YNNKEL (reference sequence). This CDR3 is CASSQAGTASGANVLTF. CDR3 nucleotide sequence: TGTGCCAGCAGCCAAGCTGGGACGGCCTCTGGGGCCAACGTCCTGACTTTC.

This rearrangement joins TRBV10-3 to TRBJ2-3; 7 positions match TRBD1. Germline V gene lookup returns CDR1 ENHRY and CDR2 SYGVKD. V trimming: 7 bases; J trimming: 0 bases; junction bases outside the gene matches: 4. The CDR3 spans 14 residues. The CDR3 loop is CAIKGAFSTDTQYF. CDR3 DNA sequence: TGTGCCATCAAGGGGGCTTTCAGCACAGATACGCAGTATTTT.

The chain carries TRBV7-9 and TRBJ1-5; D is possibly TRBD1 (5 bases). CDR1 is SEHNR, CDR2 FQNEAQ, per germline (reference sequence). V was pared by 3 bases and J by 6 bases, with 12 bases between. This CDR3 has 14 residues. CDR3 residues: CASSFPGFGQPQHF. For the CDR3, the DNA is TGTGCCAGCAGCTTCCCAGGGTTTGGTCAGCCCCAGCATTTT.

V and J are TRBV2 and TRBJ1-2; TRBD1 matches at 7 bases. Germline assignment: CDR1 SNHLY and CDR2 FYNNEI. The junction had 13 bases not matched to a gene; V was cut back by 8 bases and J by 4 bases. This CDR3 is built from 15 residues. DNA of the CDR3: TGTGCCAGCGGAACACAGGGGAAACCACCCTATGGCTACACCTTC. Encoded protein: CASGTQGKPPYGYTF. Filled out from reference TRBV2 and TRBJ1-2, the complete variable domain reads EPEVTQTPSHQVTQMGQEVILRCVPISNHLYFYWYRQILGQKVEFLVSFYNNEISEKSEIFDDQFSVERPDGSNFTLKIRSTKLEDSAMYFCASGTQGKPPYGYTFGSGTRLTVV.

This clonotype was counted only a few times. The chain couples TRBV4-1 to TRBJ2-7; 9 nucleotides line up with TRBD2. Germline V CDR1 and CDR2: MGHRA, YSYEKL. V shed 1 base and J 4 bases; nucleotides not matched to a gene: 8. The CDR3 has 16 amino acids. CDR3 nucleotide sequence: TGCGCCAGCAGCCAAGTCTCAGCGGGGGGTACTTACGAGCAGTACTTC. Protein sequence: CASSQVSAGGTYEQYF.

This clonotype was observed at least ten times. The chain links TRBV18 to TRBJ1-1; D ambiguous. Germline CDR1 and CDR2: KGHSH and LQKENI. This CDR3 region has 10 residues. Trimming stripped 6 bases from V and 5 bases from J, with 4 bases between. This CDR3 is CASSGTEAFF. The CDR3 nucleotides read TGTGCCAGCTCCGGGACTGAAGCTTTCTTT.

Comments on this clonotype: Germline and junction disagree at one end, which may indicate a read error. DNA of the CDR3: TGTGCTATTTGGCCAGGGGGTAGTGAAAAGCTGTTTTTT. Its translation: CAIWPGGSEKLFF. This chain connects TRBV7-9 to TRBJ1-4; 7 nucleotides match TRBD1. Germline CDR1 reads SEHNR; CDR2 reads FQNEAQ (reference sequence). There are 13 residues in the CDR3.

The chain links TRBV7-8 to TRBJ2-7, with a weak D call TRBD1 (6 bases). In germline, CDR1 is SGHVS, CDR2 FQNEAQ. V was clipped by 2 bases and J by 6 bases, with 17 bases between them. This CDR3 comprises 15 residues. CDR3 loop: CASSLRDIALGEQYF. The CDR3 DNA is TGTGCCAGCAGCTTAAGGGACATAGCTCTCGGCGAGCAGTACTTC.

The J gene is TRBJ1-1, the V gene TRBV6-2 or TRBV6-3; no clear D. Per germline, CDR1 MNHEY and CDR2 SVGEGT. With 7 bases removed from V and 0 bases from J, the gap between germline ends came to 18 bases. The CDR3 is made up of 16 amino acids. Here the CDR3 DNA reads TGTGCCAGCACCGACTGGGATTACAGCCTGAACACTGAAGCTTTCTTT. It yields the protein CASTDWDYSLNTEAFF.

With regard to this clonotype: Compared with germline, one end of the junction differs, possibly owing to a read error. The gene calls are TRBV27 and TRBJ2-5; 10 bases match TRBD2. This CDR3 contains 15 residues. Germline assignment: CDR1 MNHEY and CDR2 SMNVEV (reference sequence). The CDR3 sequence is CASSLYGTSEETQYF. CDR3 sequence (DNA): TGTGCCAGCAGTTTATACGGGACTAGCGAAGAAACCCAGTACTTC.

As for this clonotype: A read error is likely, as this CDR3 ends without the conserved phenylalanine or tryptophan. No DNA is shown, since the ends of the CDR3 on it are uncertain; the CDR3 is the one TCRdb lists. The chain carries TRBV5-1 and TRBJ2-1; the tabulated D call, TRBD1, remains unverified against the DNA. Per the germline V gene, CDR1 is SGHRS and CDR2 is YFSETQ. The CDR3 spans 9 amino acids, including both terminal residues. CDR3 region: CASSRNRAI.

This sequence joins TRBV10-2 and TRBJ2-3; the D is unclear. CDR1 is WSHSY, CDR2 SAAADI, per germline. CDR3 length: 15 residues. V dropped 0 bases and J dropped 5 bases, with 12 bases sitting between them. DNA of the CDR3: TGCGCCAGCAGTGAGTCCGGGTTAGTAGGAGATACGCAGTATTTT. Translating it yields CASSESGLVGDTQYF.

Details on this clonotype: A read error may account for a junction end that differs from germline. The chain couples TRBV10-3 to TRBJ2-3; D gene ambiguous. The CDR3 contains 11 residues. CDR1 and CDR2 from the germline V gene are ENHRY and SYGVKD. The DNA of the CDR3 is TGTGCCATCAGTAGGCGAGATACGCGGTATTTT. Translating it yields CAISRRDTRYF.